These 28 T cell receptor beta chains were sequenced from one sample in a study of cytomegalovirus exposure and HLA in healthy donors (dated by TCRdb to about 2017). Libraries were prepared through the immunoSEQ multiplex PCR assay. The multiplex PCR relied on a mix of 60 forward primers for TCR Vbeta segments and 13 reverse primers for TCR Jbeta segments. TCRdb re-hosts the immuneACCESS table, in-frame sequences only. Its copies lack some clones; in the studies checked, an unresolved V gene accounts for under half of them, and the cause for the rest is not known. The sample has 55,000 to 65,000 clones on record. Of the sample, 3.5% to 4% falls within the top ten clones. The sequenced sample consisted of PBMCs. These receptors came from a woman under 30 in good health and CMV-seronegative.

The chain combines TRBV5-1 with TRBJ2-7; 11 bases agree with TRBD1. Looked up from germline, CDR1 is SGHRS and CDR2 is YFSETQ. Trimming removed 0 bases from V and 6 bases from J; junction bases left unmatched: 8. This CDR3 contains 16 residues. CDR3 loop: CASSLDGQGAIGEQYF. The CDR3 DNA is TGCGCCAGCAGCTTGGACGGACAGGGGGCCATAGGCGAGCAGTACTTC.

CDR3 bases: TGCGCCAGCAGCTTGGAGGGAGTTACCGACAATGAGCAGTTCTTC. Protein: CASSLEGVTDNEQFF. V and J are TRBV5-1 and TRBJ2-1; TRBD2 is a possible D gene (5 bases). Trimming stripped 0 bases from V and 5 bases from J, with 12 bases between. The length of the CDR3 is 15 residues. Germline CDR1 is SGHRS and CDR2 is YFSETQ. The whole variable domain, filled in from reference TRBV5-1 and TRBJ2-1, reads KAGVTQTPRYLIKTRGQQVTLSCSPISGHRSVSWYQQTPGQGLQFLFEYFSETQRNKGNFPGRFSGRQFSNSRSEMNVSTLELGDSALYLCASSLEGVTDNEQFFGPGTRLTVL.

This chain links TRBV19 with TRBJ1-1; D ambiguous. Germline V lookup: CDR1 LNHDA, CDR2 SQIVND (reference sequence). V shed 6 bases and J shed 9 bases, with 14 bases lying between them. This CDR3 has 12 amino acids. The CDR3 here is CASRGLGVQAFF. CDR3 in DNA: TGTGCCAGTAGGGGCCTTGGCGTTCAAGCTTTCTTT.

CDR3 sequence reads: CASSLAGGPEAFF. The CDR3, as DNA: TGTGCCAGCAGCTTGGCAGGGGGGCCTGAAGCTTTCTTT. The V and J genes are TRBV5-5 and TRBJ1-1, with TRBD1 identical over 7 bases. Germline V gives CDR1 SGHKS, CDR2 YYEKEE (reference sequence). V shed 0 bases and J 6 bases; nucleotides not matched to a gene: 2. This CDR3 region has 13 residues.

In the case of this clone: A junction end diverges from the germline sequence, so it may reflect a read error. The chain employs TRBV30 and TRBJ2-5; 10 bases agree with TRBD1. This CDR3 spans 13 amino acids. Per the germline V gene, CDR1 is GTSNPN and CDR2 is SVGIG (reference sequence). This CDR3 is CAGQGGQGENQYF. DNA for the CDR3: TGTGCCGGACAGGGGGGGCAGGGGGAGAACCAGTACTTC.

The chain couples TRBV28 to TRBJ2-7, with D maybe TRBD1 (5 bases). The CDR3 covers 13 residues. Germline V gives CDR1 MDHEN, CDR2 SYDVKM. The V gene lost 5 bases and the J gene lost 2 bases, with 10 bases spanning the gap. The CDR3 region has the DNA TGTGCCAGCAGTATCGACAGAGCCTACGAGCAGTACTTC. As protein: CASSIDRAYEQYF.

The gene calls are TRBV7-9 and TRBJ2-7; 8 bases are shared with TRBD1. In germline, CDR1 is SEHNR, CDR2 FQNEAQ (reference sequence). The CDR3 is 12 amino acids. The V and J ends lost 5 bases and 6 bases, in that order; junction bases with no gene match: 3. CDR3: CASSRQGAEQYF. The CDR3 nucleotides read TGTGCCAGCAGCCGTCAGGGGGCCGAGCAGTACTTC.

The rearrangement links TRBV30 to TRBJ2-3, with D uncertain. With 3 bases removed from V and 2 bases from J, the gap between germline ends came to 9 bases. CDR1 and CDR2 (germline): GTSNPN, SVGIG (reference sequence). This CDR3 comprises 13 residues. CDR3 coding DNA: TGTGCCTGGAGCCGCGGAATCACAGATACGCAGTATTTT. It is translated as CAWSRGITDTQYF.

The chain employs TRBV19 and TRBJ2-3, with D unresolved. Trimming shortened V by 3 bases and J by 0 bases, and 10 bases separated the two germline ends. The germline V gene has CDR1 LNHDA and CDR2 SQIVND (reference sequence). The CDR3 consists of 15 residues. The CDR3 DNA sequence: TGTGCCAGTAGTATGGGCTATCTAAGCACAGATACGCAGTATTTT. It codes for CASSMGYLSTDTQYF.

CDR3 protein: CASSRADSLSYEQYF. The CDR3 nucleotides read TGTGCCAGCTCCAGAGCGGATAGTCTCTCCTACGAGCAGTACTTC. V and J are TRBV25-1 and TRBJ2-7; D is perhaps TRBD2 (5 bases). CDR3 length: 15 amino acids. Trimming stripped 8 bases from V and 0 bases from J, with 17 bases between. The germline V gene encodes CDR1 MGHDK and CDR2 SYGVNS.

The chain employs TRBV11-2 and TRBJ1-1; tentative D call: TRBD1 (5 bases). V dropped 5 bases and J dropped 8 bases, with 12 bases sitting between them. Germline V gene data show CDR1 as SGHAT and CDR2 as FQNNGV. CDR3 size: 12 residues. The CDR3 region has the DNA TGTGCCAGCAGCCTGGCAGGGCACGAAGCTTTCTTT. This encodes CASSLAGHEAFF.

The chain combines TRBV4-1 with TRBJ2-7; 7 nucleotides align to TRBD1. In germline, CDR1 is MGHRA, CDR2 YSYEKL. The CDR3 is made up of 15 amino acids. V trimming: 6 bases; J trimming: 3 bases; junction bases outside the gene matches: 11. Here the CDR3 reads CASSQPGQKYYEQYF. CDR3 nucleotide sequence: TGCGCCAGCAGTCAACCGGGACAGAAATACTACGAGCAGTACTTC.

V usage is TRBV19 and J usage is TRBJ2-7, with D maybe TRBD1 (6 bases). Per the germline V gene, CDR1 is LNHDA and CDR2 is SQIVND (reference sequence). The CDR3 has 14 residues. V gave up 5 bases and J gave up 6 bases, with 17 bases separating them. As DNA, the CDR3 is TGTGCCAGTAGTGACAGGTTGGAAACTTTCGAGCAGTACTTC. Its protein is CASSDRLETFEQYF.

The chain carries TRBV6-5 and TRBJ1-2; 7 nucleotides agree with TRBD1. V trimming: 5 bases; J trimming: 4 bases; junction bases outside the gene matches: 1. This CDR3 is built from 12 residues. Germline V gene data show CDR1 as MNHEY and CDR2 as SVGAGI. The CDR3 region is CASSGQAYGYTF. The CDR3 nucleotides read TGTGCCAGCAGTGGACAGGCCTATGGCTACACCTTC.

This chain links TRBV4-1 with TRBJ1-1; 7 bases align to TRBD1. CDR3 length equals 18 residues. Germline trimming cut 0 bases from V and 0 bases from J; bases unmatched to any gene: 10. The germline V gene has CDR1 MGHRA and CDR2 YSYEKL. This CDR3 is CASSQDRGQNSMNTEAFF. DNA for the CDR3: TGCGCCAGCAGCCAAGATAGGGGGCAGAACTCGATGAACACTGAAGCTTTCTTT.

The rearrangement links TRBV5-4 to TRBJ1-1; weak D call: TRBD1 (5 bases). CDR1 is SGHNT, CDR2 YYREEE, per germline (reference sequence). CDR3 length: 16 residues. With 1 base removed from V and 1 base from J, the gap between germline ends came to 14 bases. This chain's CDR3 is CASSLWGGGRNTEAFF. The CDR3 DNA reads as TGTGCCAGCAGCTTGTGGGGGGGAGGCAGGAACACTGAAGCTTTCTTT.

The chain recombines TRBV5-6 with TRBJ1-2; tentative D call: TRBD1 (5 bases). CDR1 is SGHDT and CDR2 is YYEEEE in the germline V gene. V lost 6 bases, J lost 3 bases, and 21 bases lay in between. The CDR3 is 16 residues long. The CDR3 nucleotides read TGTGCCAGCACCTCGCCGTTCGACAGACGCGACTATGGCTACACCTTC. This translates into CASTSPFDRRDYGYTF.

The rearrangement uses TRBV6-5 and TRBJ1-5, with D possibly TRBD1 on 6 matching bases. Trimming pared 7 bases from V and 7 bases from J, leaving 14 bases between. The germline CDR1 and CDR2 sequences are MNHEY and SVGAGI. The CDR3 contains 13 residues. CDR3 protein: CASTHREGQPQHF. CDR3 nucleotide sequence: TGTGCCAGCACCCACAGGGAGGGACAGCCCCAGCATTTT.

The chain links TRBV7-2 to TRBJ1-1; unclear D gene. This CDR3 region has 13 residues. Between the trimmed V and J ends, which lost 1 base and 1 base, there was a span of 4 bases. The V gene's germline CDR1 is SGHTA and CDR2 FQGNSA. Written as DNA, the CDR3 is TGTGCCAGCAGCTTAGGACAGAACACTGAAGCTTTCTTT. Residues: CASSLGQNTEAFF.

A remark on this clone: A junction boundary mismatches the germline segment, possibly from a read error. V gene TRBV11-3 combines with J gene TRBJ2-5; D possibly corresponds to TRBD1 (6 bases). CDR1 and CDR2 (germline): SGHNT, YENEEA. CDR3 length: 13 amino acids. The CDR3 nucleotides read TGTGCCAGCAGCTTGCCAGGGGAAGAGAACCAGTACTTC. As protein: CASSLPGEENQYF.

The chain couples TRBV2 to TRBJ2-1; 9 bases fit TRBD2. The ends lost 6 bases at V and 10 bases at J; junction bases unmatched: 4. The CDR3 runs to 12 residues. Germline loops: CDR1 SNHLY, CDR2 FYNNEI. The CDR3 coding sequence is TGTGCCAGCAGGCGGCGGGAGGGGGAGCAGTTCTTC. It is translated as CASRRREGEQFF. The entire variable domain, with the rest obtained from reference TRBV2 and TRBJ2-1, is as follows: EPEVTQTPSHQVTQMGQEVILRCVPISNHLYFYWYRQILGQKVEFLVSFYNNEISEKSEIFDDQFSVERPDGSNFTLKIRSTKLEDSAMYFCASRRREGEQFFGPGTRLTVL.

The gene calls are TRBV9 and TRBJ2-2, with 7 bases lining up with TRBD2. The CDR3 loop spans 15 amino acids. The germline gives CDR1 SGDLS, CDR2 YYNGEE. V was pared by 3 bases and J by 3 bases, with 5 bases of the junction left unmatched. The CDR3 protein is CASSGAGMDTGELFF. In DNA, the CDR3 is TGTGCCAGCAGCGGAGCGGGAATGGACACCGGGGAGCTGTTTTTT. Complete variable domain (other parts from reference TRBV9 and TRBJ2-2): DSGVTQTPKHLITATGQRVTLRCSPRSGDLSVYWYQQSLDQGLQFLIQYYNGEERAKGNILERFSAQQFPDLHSELNLSSLELGDSALYFCASSGAGMDTGELFFGEGSRLTVL.

The chain recombines TRBV19 with TRBJ1-4, with TRBD1 matching 7 bases. V trimming: 5 bases; J trimming: 5 bases; junction bases outside the gene matches: 5. The germline V gene has CDR1 LNHDA and CDR2 SQIVND (reference sequence). CDR3 length: 14 amino acids. The CDR3 DNA is TGTGCCAGTAGTCGGGGGACAGAGAATGAAAAACTGTTTTTT. Its protein is CASSRGTENEKLFF.

The chain recombines TRBV6-5 with TRBJ2-7, with D maybe TRBD1 (6 bases). This CDR3 contains 14 residues. V gave up 2 bases and J gave up 2 bases, with 10 bases separating them. Germline CDR1 is MNHEY and CDR2 is SVGAGI. This CDR3 reads CASSYGQIAYEQYF. The CDR3 DNA reads TGTGCCAGCAGTTACGGACAGATAGCCTACGAGCAGTACTTC.

The genes are TRBV19 and TRBJ2-5; D remains ambiguous. This CDR3 contains 13 residues. The V gene's germline CDR1 is LNHDA and CDR2 SQIVND (reference sequence). V lost 0 bases to trimming and J lost 4 bases, with 6 bases between them. CDR3 in DNA: TGTGCCAGTAGTATAGAACGCGGAGAGACCCAGTACTTC. This translates into CASSIERGETQYF. The full variable domain, rest sourced from reference TRBV19 and TRBJ2-5, is DGGITQSPKYLFRKEGQNVTLSCEQNLNHDAMYWYRQDPGQGLRLIYYSQIVNDFQKGDIAEGYSVSREKKESFPLTVTSAQKNPTAFYLCASSIERGETQYFGPGTRLLVL.

The rearrangement uses TRBV13 and TRBJ2-1, with D tentatively TRBD1 (5 bases). The germline CDR1 and CDR2 sequences are PRHDT and FYEKMQ (reference sequence). V was clipped by 2 bases and J by 9 bases, with 8 bases between them. The CDR3 has 12 residues. The CDR3 bases are TGTGCCAGCAGCTTATTCAGGGTTGAGCAGTTCTTC. This translates into CASSLFRVEQFF.

With respect to this clone: The junction does not match germline at one end; this may be a read error. Other nucleotide sequences from this sample produce the same CDR3. The chain carries TRBV6-5 and TRBJ1-6, with 7 bases identical to TRBD1. Germline values: CDR1 MNHEY, CDR2 SVGAGI. The CDR3 runs 13 residues. Written as DNA, the CDR3 is TGTGCCAGCAGACAGGGGAATAATTCACCCCTACACTTT. Encoded protein: CASRQGNNSPLHF.

J is TRBJ1-6 and V is TRBV30, with TRBD1 identical over 7 bases. This CDR3 region has 14 residues. Trimming at V came to 3 bases and at J to 5 bases, leaving 4 bases not matched to a gene. Germline CDR1 is GTSNPN and CDR2 is SVGIG (reference sequence). The CDR3 coding sequence is TGTGCCTGGAGCCCGACAGGGAATAATTCACCCCTCCACTTT. The encoded protein is CAWSPTGNNSPLHF.